A single sample gave rise to the 24 T cell receptor beta chains below, sequenced in a study of T cell changes during pregnancy in multiple sclerosis. Profiling relied on immunoSEQ multiplex PCR, and the TCRdb table lists in-frame clones only, not all of them. The sample lists fewer than 35,000 clones, around 90% occurring once. The specimen comprised CD4+ T cells from peripheral blood mononuclear cells, sampled in the third trimester of pregnancy. These receptors all stem from a female donor in good health, enrolled as a control in a pregnancy study.

The rearrangement joins TRBV23-1 to TRBJ2-1; TRBD1 matches at 7 bases. TRBV23-1 is identified as an open reading frame with a role that is uncertain. This CDR3 is 13 amino acids long. Germline trimming cut 0 bases from V and 10 bases from J; bases unmatched to any gene: 3. This CDR3 is CASSQSGTAEQFF. Written as DNA, the CDR3 is TGCGCCAGCAGTCAATCGGGGACAGCCGAGCAGTTCTTC.

The V call is TRBV2, the J call TRBJ2-3; D remains unclear. The CDR3 has 12 amino acids. Trimming shortened V by 6 bases and J by 8 bases, and 12 bases separated the two germline ends. Germline CDR1 and CDR2: SNHLY and FYNNEI. This chain's CDR3 is CASSDPEPTQYF. In DNA form, the CDR3 reads TGTGCCAGCAGCGACCCGGAGCCTACGCAGTATTTT.

CDR3 nucleotide sequence: TGTGCCAGCAGGCAGGGCCGAAATTCTTACGAGCAGTACTTC. This encodes CASRQGRNSYEQYF. This sequence joins TRBV13 and TRBJ2-7; perhaps TRBD1 as D (5 bases). The germline V gene encodes CDR1 PRHDT and CDR2 FYEKMQ (reference sequence). The ends were cut back, 6 bases at V and 4 bases at J, with 16 bases in the middle. The CDR3 runs 14 residues.

J is TRBJ1-1 and V is TRBV2, with D tentatively TRBD1 (6 bases). V was trimmed by 3 bases and J by 0 bases, leaving 11 bases between them. CDR3 size: 15 residues. CDR1 and CDR2 (germline): SNHLY, FYNNEI. This CDR3 reads CASSERQVMNTEAFF. Here the CDR3 DNA reads TGTGCCAGCAGTGAGCGACAGGTGATGAACACTGAAGCTTTCTTT.

V is TRBV6-5 and J is TRBJ1-2; no clear D gene. The CDR3 length is 14 residues. V was trimmed by 0 bases and J by 8 bases, leaving 13 bases between them. CDR1 is MNHEY, CDR2 SVGAGI, per germline. The CDR3 spells CASSYSSGMRGYTF. CDR3 nucleotides: TGTGCCAGCAGTTACTCGTCCGGTATGCGAGGCTACACCTTC.

The J gene is TRBJ1-1, the V gene TRBV5-1; 8 nucleotides agree with TRBD1. This CDR3 is 13 amino acids long. V gave up 4 bases and J gave up 4 bases; unmatched junction bases: 3. Germline loops: CDR1 SGHRS, CDR2 YFSETQ. As DNA, the CDR3 is TGCGCCAGCAGCCCGACAGGGGCCACTGAAGCTTTCTTT. Amino acids: CASSPTGATEAFF.

The CDR3 protein is CASSLGLAGLETQYF. In DNA, the CDR3 is TGTGCCAGCAGCCTAGGACTAGCTGGCCTGGAGACCCAGTACTTC. The chain is built from TRBV6-5 and TRBJ2-5, with 8 bases lining up with TRBD2. V was pared by 6 bases and J by 5 bases, with 11 bases of the junction left unmatched. Germline CDR1 reads MNHEY; CDR2 reads SVGAGI. The CDR3 runs to 15 residues.

The rearrangement joins TRBV19 to TRBJ2-5; D is perhaps TRBD1 (6 bases). CDR1 is LNHDA and CDR2 is SQIVND in the germline V gene (reference sequence). V gave up 6 bases and J gave up 4 bases, with 21 bases separating them. The length of the CDR3 is 16 residues. The CDR3 nucleotides read TGTGCCAGTAGCATGGGTTCCGGCAGGGGAAGAGAGACCCAGTACTTC. Translated: CASSMGSGRGRETQYF.

The chain has TRBV18 and TRBJ2-6; the match to TRBD2 covers 8 bases. The CDR3 length is 17 residues. Germline-derived CDR1 and CDR2 are KGHSH and LQKENI. V lost 2 bases and J lost 2; bases outside the gene matches: 5. Written as DNA, the CDR3 is TGTGCCAGCTCACCAGGGTCGGGAGGGGCTGGGGCCAACGTCCTGACTTTC. This codes for CASSPGSGGAGANVLTF. Full variable domain (rest looked up from reference TRBV18 and TRBJ2-6): NAGVMQNPRHLVRRRGQEARLRCSPMKGHSHVYWYRQLPEEGLKFMVYLQKENIIDESGMPKERFSAEFPKEGPSILRIQQVVRGDSAAYFCASSPGSGGAGANVLTFGAGSRLTVL.

The V and J genes are TRBV5-4 and TRBJ2-7; D may be TRBD1 (5 bases). V lost 7 bases and J lost 0, with 11 bases in between. The CDR3 runs 13 residues. Germline CDR1 is SGHNT and CDR2 is YYREEE (reference sequence). The CDR3 bases are TGTGCCAGCTCAGGGTATCCCTCCTACGAGCAGTACTTC. Amino acid sequence: CASSGYPSYEQYF.

This clone was detected only a few times. The chain links TRBV2 to TRBJ1-1; 7 bases align to TRBD1. CDR3 size: 14 residues. Germline lookup yields CDR1 SNHLY and CDR2 FYNNEI. V lost 6 bases to trimming and J lost 0 bases; unmatched junction nucleotides: 4. This CDR3 reads CASSRDSMNTEAFF. The CDR3, as DNA: TGTGCCAGCAGCAGGGACAGTATGAACACTGAAGCTTTCTTT.

The chain links TRBV30 to TRBJ1-2, with a possible D match to TRBD1 (6 bases). V lost 5 bases to trimming and J lost 4 bases, with 8 bases between them. Looked up from germline, CDR1 is GTSNPN and CDR2 is SVGIG (reference sequence). The CDR3 covers 11 residues. The CDR3: CAWFRGYGYTF. Written as DNA, the CDR3 is TGTGCCTGGTTCAGGGGCTATGGCTACACCTTC. The entire variable domain, with the rest obtained from reference TRBV30 and TRBJ1-2, is as follows: SQTIHQWPATLVQPVGSPLSLECTVEGTSNPNLYWYRQAAGRGLQLLFYSVGIGQISSEVPQNLSASRPQDRQFILSSKKLLLSDSGFYLCAWFRGYGYTFGSGTRLTVV.

The genes are TRBV7-9 and TRBJ2-1; tentatively, D is TRBD1 (5 bases). The V gene's germline CDR1 is SEHNR and CDR2 FQNEAQ (reference sequence). CDR3 length equals 14 residues. With 4 bases removed from V and 8 bases from J, the gap between germline ends came to 15 bases. CDR3 region: CASSSPPGNDEQFF. CDR3 in DNA: TGTGCCAGCAGCTCCCCCCCAGGGAATGATGAGCAGTTCTTC.

The V and J genes are TRBV19 and TRBJ2-3; D remains unclear. Trimming removed 4 bases from V and 4 bases from J, with 15 bases in between. CDR3 length: 15 residues. Germline V gene data show CDR1 as LNHDA and CDR2 as SQIVND (reference sequence). CDR3 residues: CASSTTVPQADTQYF. DNA for the CDR3: TGTGCCAGTAGTACCACAGTCCCCCAGGCAGATACGCAGTATTTT.

V and J are TRBV7-2 and TRBJ2-7; D possibly corresponds to TRBD2 (6 bases). CDR1 and CDR2 from the germline V gene are SGHTA and FQGNSA. Trimming took off 5 bases at V and 0 bases at J, with 8 bases between the two ends. There are 13 residues in the CDR3. The CDR3 DNA is TGTGCCAGCAGCCGGGAGAGCTCCTACGAGCAGTACTTC. It is translated as CASSRESSYEQYF. Full variable domain (outside the CDR3, taken from reference TRBV7-2 and TRBJ2-7): GAGVSQSPSNKVTEKGKDVELRCDPISGHTALYWYRQSLGQGLEFLIYFQGNSAPDKSGLPSDRFSAERTGGSVSTLTIQRTQQEDSAVYLCASSRESSYEQYFGPGTRLTVT.

This chain links TRBV11-2 with TRBJ1-3, with D perhaps matching TRBD1 (6 bases). This CDR3 has 15 amino acids. In germline, CDR1 is SGHAT, CDR2 FQNNGV. Deletions cut 4 bases from V and 4 bases from J, with 14 bases between. CDR3 sequence (DNA): TGTGCCAGCAGCTCTCAAACAGGGTGGGGAAACACCATATATTTT. Translation gives CASSSQTGWGNTIYF.

This clone has only one observation. The chain uses TRBV11-2 and TRBJ2-7; perhaps TRBD2 as D (6 bases). The CDR3 contains 15 residues. Germline loops: CDR1 SGHAT, CDR2 FQNNGV. V gave up 4 bases and J gave up 2 bases, with 15 bases separating them. The CDR3 DNA reads as TGTGCCAGCAGCTCAGGTACCGGGACTCCCTACGAGCAGTACTTC. Its translation: CASSSGTGTPYEQYF.

This rearrangement joins TRBV15 to TRBJ1-1; D possibly corresponds to TRBD1 (5 bases). V lost 5 bases, J lost 4 bases, and 17 bases lay in between. Germline lookup yields CDR1 LNHNV and CDR2 YYDKDF (reference sequence). The CDR3 has 15 residues. Written as DNA, the CDR3 is TGTGCCACCAGCCCCAAGTCGGAGGGGTTCACTGAAGCTTTCTTT. Amino acids: CATSPKSEGFTEAFF.

This clone was recorded once. The genes are TRBV27 and TRBJ2-1; TRBD2 is a possible D gene (6 bases). The CDR3 has 13 residues. V shed 5 bases and J shed 4 bases, with 9 bases lying between them. Germline V lookup: CDR1 MNHEY, CDR2 SMNVEV (reference sequence). The CDR3 reads CASSRGVYNEQFF. CDR3 bases: TGTGCCAGCAGTCGCGGGGTTTACAATGAGCAGTTCTTC.

The sample holds one count of this clone. The chain carries TRBV2 and TRBJ1-5; TRBD1 is a possible D gene (5 bases). The CDR3 is 13 amino acids. The V gene lost 7 bases and the J gene lost 4 bases, with 11 bases spanning the gap. Germline V gives CDR1 SNHLY, CDR2 FYNNEI. The CDR3 here is CASKQTDNQPQHF. The CDR3 nucleotides are TGTGCCAGCAAACAGACAGATAATCAGCCCCAGCATTTT.

This clone was observed a single time. The chain is built from TRBV19 and TRBJ1-2; TRBD1 matches 7 bases. This CDR3 region has 14 residues. The germline V gene has CDR1 LNHDA and CDR2 SQIVND (reference sequence). The trim removed 6 bases at V and 8 bases at J, leaving 12 bases unmatched. DNA for the CDR3: TGTGCCAGTAGGGGCACCCGGGACAGAGGAGGCTACACCTTC. Translation: CASRGTRDRGGYTF. Drawing the rest from reference TRBV19 and TRBJ1-2, the complete variable domain is DGGITQSPKYLFRKEGQNVTLSCEQNLNHDAMYWYRQDPGQGLRLIYYSQIVNDFQKGDIAEGYSVSREKKESFPLTVTSAQKNPTAFYLCASRGTRDRGGYTFGSGTRLTVV.

This clone was detected only once. The chain has TRBV7-9 and TRBJ1-2; D gene ambiguous. The CDR3 consists of 15 residues. V was pared by 5 bases and J by 0 bases, with 13 bases between. Germline V gene data show CDR1 as SEHNR and CDR2 as FQNEAQ (reference sequence). The CDR3 region has the DNA TGTGCCAGCAGCCCTCGAGGGTTAGCTAACTATGGCTACACCTTC. Translating it yields CASSPRGLANYGYTF.

The chain recombines TRBV13 with TRBJ2-7, with D maybe TRBD2 (5 bases). There are 15 residues in the CDR3. Germline CDR1 is PRHDT and CDR2 is FYEKMQ (reference sequence). Trimming stripped 2 bases from V and 1 base from J, with 12 bases between. The CDR3 here is CASSLMGSASYEQYF. The CDR3 region has the DNA TGTGCCAGCAGCTTAATGGGGAGCGCATCCTACGAGCAGTACTTC. The full variable domain, with the rest looked up from reference TRBV13 and TRBJ2-7, is AAGVIQSPRHLIKEKRETATLKCYPIPRHDTVYWYQQGPGQDPQFLISFYEKMQSDKGSIPDRFSAQQFSDYHSELNMSSLELGDSALYFCASSLMGSASYEQYFGPGTRLTVT.

The chain uses TRBV11-3 and TRBJ1-1, with D unresolved. This CDR3 contains 14 residues. Germline CDR1 and CDR2: SGHNT and YENEEA. V lost 0 bases to trimming and J lost 1 base, with 6 bases between them. The CDR3 DNA reads as TGTGCCAGCAGCTTAGAAGGAGGGAACACTGAAGCTTTCTTT. It translates to CASSLEGGNTEAFF.